The 29 T cell receptor beta chains listed next were all sequenced from one sample in a study of post-analysis software for immune sequencing data. These receptors have no identified antigens. Overall study results and limits: In patients, about 5 TRBV segments were more frequent than in controls, with TRBV5-6, TRBV5-1 and TRBV20-1 among them.

Unique molecular identifiers were built into the TCR beta cDNA libraries. From the PCR reads, TCRdb called clonotypes with MiXCR, one entry per CDR3 protein. The repertoire includes hundreds of thousands of distinct CDR3 sequences, roughly 29% of them detected once, and approximately 0.6% sits in the top ten. Material: blood. The receptors were sampled from a girl between 5 and 17 years old with multiple sclerosis.

This sequence joins TRBV4-2 and TRBJ2-6, with TRBD1 matching over 8 bases. Unmatched junction bases numbered 10, after V lost 1 base and J lost 2 bases. Germline CDR1 is LGHNA and CDR2 is YNFKEQ. The CDR3 sequence is 19 residues long. CDR3 coding DNA: TGTGCCAGCAGCCAAGGAAATTCCAGGGGGCGAGCTGGGGCCAACGTCCTGACTTTC. This encodes CASSQGNSRGRAGANVLTF.

Only a few counts were recorded for this clonotype. The chain has TRBV12-3 or TRBV12-4 and TRBJ2-3; D gene ambiguous. With 7 bases removed from V and 4 bases from J, the gap between germline ends came to 15 bases. This CDR3 contains 14 residues. This CDR3 is CASTIVGLADTQYF. The CDR3 DNA is TGTGCCAGCACCATAGTGGGTTTGGCAGATACGCAGTATTTT.

The rearrangement joins TRBV2 to TRBJ2-7; 7 bases are shared with TRBD2. The V gene's germline CDR1 is SNHLY and CDR2 FYNNEI. The CDR3 is 13 amino acids. V shed 8 bases and J 5 bases; nucleotides not matched to a gene: 9. The CDR3 coding sequence is TGTGCCAGCCTAAATTGGGGGGGAGACGAGCAGTACTTC. Its protein is CASLNWGGDEQYF.

V usage is TRBV10-3 and J usage is TRBJ1-2; no definite D call. From germline, CDR1 is ENHRY and CDR2 SYGVKD. Trimming removed 0 bases from V and 7 bases from J, with 12 bases in between. The CDR3 extends over 14 amino acids. The CDR3 DNA reads as TGTGCCATCAGTGAGTCTGTCCGGATCGGTGGCTACACCTTC. Translated: CAISESVRIGGYTF.

This clonotype was picked up a small number of times. One end of the junction does not line up with germline, which may come from a read error. This sequence joins TRBV12-3 or TRBV12-4 and TRBJ2-1; D is unresolved. The CDR3 consists of 12 residues. CDR3 region: CASSLGFNQQFF. In DNA form, the CDR3 reads TGTGCCAGCAGTTTAGGGTTCAATCAGCAGTTCTTC.

This clonotype came up a few times. This chain connects TRBV12-3 or TRBV12-4 to TRBJ2-3; tentative D call: TRBD2 (6 bases). There are 17 residues in the CDR3. V lost 6 bases, J lost 4 bases, and 23 bases lay in between. The CDR3 coding sequence is TGTGCCAGCAGCCCCCTGCGCGGGAAGGGGTCGGCAGATACGCAGTATTTT. This encodes CASSPLRGKGSADTQYF.

This clonotype was detected only a few times. V is TRBV20-1 and J is TRBJ1-6; 7 bases line up with TRBD1. From germline, CDR1 is DFQATT and CDR2 SNEGSKA (reference sequence). This CDR3 is 14 amino acids long. V lost 8 bases, J lost 5 bases, and 9 bases stayed unmatched. CDR3 sequence reads: CSTRTGDDNSPLHF. The CDR3 DNA reads TGCAGTACAAGAACAGGGGATGATAATTCACCCCTCCACTTT.

This clonotype was seen a handful of times. The junction differs from germline at one of its ends, possibly a read error. The chain combines TRBV7-2 with TRBJ2-1; D possibly uses TRBD1 or TRBD2 (5 bases each). In germline, CDR1 is SGHTA, CDR2 FQGNSA. This CDR3 comprises 16 residues. CDR3 bases: TGCGCCAGCAGCCCACGAGGGGTTTCGAGTTACAATGAGCAGTTCTTC. Amino acids: CASSPRGVSSYNEQFF. Based on the CDR3 plus reference TRBV7-2 and TRBJ2-1, the full variable domain is GAGVSQSPSNKVTEKGKDVELRCDPISGHTALYWYRQSLGQGLEFLIYFQGNSAPDKSGLPSDRFSAERTGGSVSTLTIQRTQQEDSAVYLCASSPRGVSSYNEQFFGPGTRLTVL.

This clonotype was counted many times. The CDR3 loop is CSARDWGLAGSTYEQYF. The CDR3 DNA follows: TGCAGTGCTAGAGATTGGGGACTAGCGGGATCAACCTACGAGCAGTACTTC. The rearrangement links TRBV20-1 to TRBJ2-7, with 13 bases lining up with TRBD2. The CDR3 consists of 17 residues. Unmatched junction bases numbered 7, after V lost 0 bases and J lost 2 bases. Germline V gene data show CDR1 as DFQATT and CDR2 as SNEGSKA (reference sequence).

The rearrangement joins TRBV20-1 to TRBJ2-5; TRBD1 agrees at 8 bases. J lost 4 bases, V lost 2 bases, and 9 bases had no gene match. Looked up from germline, CDR1 is DFQATT and CDR2 is SNEGSKA (reference sequence). The CDR3 runs 15 residues. The CDR3, as DNA: TGCAGTGCTAGAACAGCAGGGGGCTCAGGAGAGACCCAGTACTTC. It translates to CSARTAGGSGETQYF.

This clonotype has a handful of counts. The chain recombines TRBV29-1 with TRBJ1-2; TRBD1 aligns across 8 bases. Germline-derived CDR1 and CDR2 are SQVTM and ANQGSEA. The CDR3 length is 12 residues. The V segment lost 7 bases and the J segment 6 bases; nucleotides outside the gene matches: 7. CDR3 sequence: CSGSRGQDGYTF. In DNA form, the CDR3 reads TGCAGCGGGAGCAGGGGGCAAGATGGCTACACCTTC.

The chain is built from TRBV20-1 and TRBJ2-1, with TRBD1 as a possible D gene (6 bases). There are 12 residues in the CDR3. V lost 6 bases, J lost 8 bases, and 14 bases lay in between. CDR1 is DFQATT, CDR2 SNEGSKA, per germline (reference sequence). The CDR3 DNA reads as TGCAGTGCCGAGCAGGGGTTAGATGAGCAGTTCTTC. Amino acid sequence: CSAEQGLDEQFF.

The J gene is TRBJ2-7, the V gene TRBV10-2; D might be TRBD1 (5 bases). This CDR3 region has 11 residues. Germline CDR1 reads WSHSY; CDR2 reads SAAADI. Between the trimmed V and J ends, which lost 10 bases and 4 bases, there was a span of 11 bases. For the CDR3, the DNA is TGCGCCAACACGCCAGGGTACGAGCAGTACTTC. This sequence encodes CANTPGYEQYF.

The genes are TRBV12-3 or TRBV12-4 and TRBJ2-5; D is unresolved. This CDR3 has 15 amino acids. V was pared by 6 bases and J by 5 bases, with 19 bases between. The CDR3 region is CASSPPGRFGETQYF. The CDR3 nucleotides read TGTGCCAGCAGCCCCCCCGGCCGCTTTGGGGAGACCCAGTACTTC.

This chain connects TRBV20-1 to TRBJ2-1; 16 nucleotides align to TRBD2. Germline V CDR1 and CDR2: DFQATT, SNEGSKA (reference sequence). V trimming: 2 bases; J trimming: 5 bases; junction bases outside the gene matches: 3. The CDR3 extends over 16 amino acids. This CDR3 reads CSARPGLAGGDNEQFF. CDR3 nucleotides: TGCAGTGCTAGACCGGGACTAGCGGGGGGGGACAATGAGCAGTTCTTC.

This clonotype was seen a few times. CDR3 sequence: CASTGGRREQFF. The CDR3 region has the DNA TGTGCCAGCACCGGAGGACGTCGTGAGCAGTTCTTC. The chain couples TRBV25-1 to TRBJ2-1; perhaps TRBD2 as D (5 bases). Germline CDR1 and CDR2: MGHDK and SYGVNS. This CDR3 has 12 residues. Trimming removed 7 bases from V and 9 bases from J, with 13 bases in between.

This clonotype has a handful of counts. J is TRBJ2-1 and V is TRBV6-5; no clear D gene. Germline V gene data show CDR1 as MNHEY and CDR2 as SVGAGI. The CDR3 covers 16 residues. Trimming removed 0 bases from V and 0 bases from J, with 9 bases in between. CDR3: CASSYSGWGSYNEQFF. The CDR3, as DNA: TGTGCCAGCAGTTACTCGGGGTGGGGCTCCTACAATGAGCAGTTCTTC.

The chain combines TRBV5-1 with TRBJ2-5, with D hard to call. Germline V gene sequence: CDR1 SGHRS, CDR2 YFSETQ. Trimming cost V 0 bases and J 4 bases, with 10 bases left between them. The CDR3 runs to 14 residues. The DNA for the CDR3 is TGCGCCAGCAGCTTGGAGGCTAGTCGAGAGACCCAGTACTTC. It translates to CASSLEASRETQYF.

This chain links TRBV7-2 with TRBJ2-5, with 9 bases lining up with TRBD1. CDR1 SGHTA and CDR2 FQGNSA come from the germline V gene. CDR3 size: 16 residues. J gave up 6 bases and V 0 bases, and 8 bases lay outside the gene matches. Here the CDR3 reads CASSLAGTGTRKTQYF. The CDR3 DNA reads as TGTGCCAGCAGCTTAGCAGGGACAGGGACCCGAAAGACCCAGTACTTC.

J is TRBJ1-5 and V is TRBV20-1; possibly TRBD1 for D (6 bases). The germline V gene encodes CDR1 DFQATT and CDR2 SNEGSKA (reference sequence). This CDR3 has 15 residues. Between the trimmed V and J ends, which lost 5 bases and 3 bases, there was a span of 17 bases. CDR3 sequence reads: CSAPGGQGHNQPQHF. In DNA form, the CDR3 reads TGCAGTGCTCCGGGAGGTCAGGGACACAATCAGCCCCAGCATTTT.

This clonotype has just a few counts. The chain has TRBV12-3 or TRBV12-4 and TRBJ1-2; possibly TRBD1 for D (5 bases). The CDR3 is 15 amino acids. V gave up 3 bases and J gave up 0 bases, with 11 bases separating them. The CDR3 coding sequence is TGTGCCAGCAGTTTTGGGGACGGCGCTAACTATGGCTACACCTTC. Encoded protein: CASSFGDGANYGYTF.

The gene calls are TRBV10-3 and TRBJ1-1; D is possibly TRBD1 (6 bases). The CDR3 contains 14 residues. The germline CDR1 and CDR2 sequences are ENHRY and SYGVKD. Trimming took 5 bases from V and 8 from J, leaving 18 bases between them. CDR3 sequence: CAISSSGQGTEAFF. Here the CDR3 DNA reads TGTGCCATCAGTTCCTCCGGCCAGGGGACGGAAGCTTTCTTT.

This chain joins TRBV10-3 and TRBJ2-7; 9 nucleotides match TRBD2. With 6 bases clipped from V and 0 bases from J, the junction kept 6 bases outside the gene matches. Germline V gives CDR1 ENHRY, CDR2 SYGVKD. This CDR3 has 15 amino acids. CDR3 residues: CAISRLAESSYEQYF. The CDR3 coding sequence is TGTGCCATCAGCCGACTAGCGGAGAGCTCCTACGAGCAGTACTTC.

The chain has TRBV5-4 and TRBJ2-1; D remains ambiguous. Germline CDR1 and CDR2: SGHNT and YYREEE (reference sequence). The CDR3 is 15 residues long. V lost 3 bases, J lost 1 base, and 11 bases lay in between. In DNA, the CDR3 is TGTGCCAGCAGCTACGGCGTAGGTTCCTACAATGAGCAGTTCTTC. Residues: CASSYGVGSYNEQFF.

The CDR3 nucleotides are TGCAGCGTTGGTCGGTTCACAGATACGCAGTATTTT. Amino acid sequence: CSVGRFTDTQYF. This rearrangement joins TRBV29-1 to TRBJ2-3, with D unclear. Germline-derived CDR1 and CDR2 are SQVTM and ANQGSEA. V lost 4 bases to trimming and J lost 2 bases, with 7 bases between them. The CDR3 is made up of 12 amino acids.

The chain couples TRBV24-1 to TRBJ2-6; tentative D call: TRBD1 (6 bases). The CDR3 sequence is 19 residues long. Germline V gene sequence: CDR1 KGHDR, CDR2 SFDVKD. V was clipped by 3 bases and J by 0 bases, with 17 bases between them. CDR3 nucleotide sequence: TGTGCCACCAGTGATAAAGGACAGATGGGGGTCTCTGGGGCCAACGTCCTGACTTTC. The encoded protein is CATSDKGQMGVSGANVLTF.

The V call is TRBV11-1, the J call TRBJ1-1; D remains unclear. The germline V gene has CDR1 SGHAT and CDR2 FQDESV (reference sequence). V lost 4 bases to trimming and J lost 6 bases, with 15 bases between them. This CDR3 spans 14 amino acids. CDR3 protein: CASSSTPGRAEAFF. The CDR3 coding sequence is TGTGCCAGCAGCTCTACCCCGGGGAGGGCTGAAGCTTTCTTT.

This sequence joins TRBV6-2 or TRBV6-3 and TRBJ2-2; 8 bases are shared with TRBD1. The germline V gene encodes CDR1 MNHEY and CDR2 SVGEGT. The CDR3 runs 14 residues. Trimming took 8 bases from V and 5 from J; bases not matched to a gene: 7. CDR3 residues: CASRQGTFTGELFF. DNA of the CDR3: TGTGCCAGCCGACAGGGGACTTTTACCGGGGAGCTGTTTTTT.

V is TRBV10-3 and J is TRBJ2-3; 9 bases fit TRBD2. CDR1 ENHRY and CDR2 SYGVKD come from the germline V gene. This CDR3 is 16 amino acids long. V gave up 4 bases and J gave up 3 bases; unmatched junction bases: 8. In DNA, the CDR3 is TGTGCCATCAGTGCGATTAGCGGGAGTGGGACAGATACGCAGTATTTT. Translation: CAISAISGSGTDTQYF.